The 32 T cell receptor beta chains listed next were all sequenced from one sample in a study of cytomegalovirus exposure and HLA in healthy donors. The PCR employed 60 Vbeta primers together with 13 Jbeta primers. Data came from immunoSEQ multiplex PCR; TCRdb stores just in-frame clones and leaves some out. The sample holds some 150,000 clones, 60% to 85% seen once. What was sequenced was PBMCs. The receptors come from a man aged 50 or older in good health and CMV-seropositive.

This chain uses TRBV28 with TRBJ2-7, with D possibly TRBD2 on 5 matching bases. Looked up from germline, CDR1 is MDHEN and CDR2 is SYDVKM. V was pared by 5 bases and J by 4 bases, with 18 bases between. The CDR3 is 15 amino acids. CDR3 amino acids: CASSKPDSPSYEQYF. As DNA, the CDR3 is TGTGCCAGCAGTAAACCGGACTCCCCCTCGTACGAGCAGTACTTC.

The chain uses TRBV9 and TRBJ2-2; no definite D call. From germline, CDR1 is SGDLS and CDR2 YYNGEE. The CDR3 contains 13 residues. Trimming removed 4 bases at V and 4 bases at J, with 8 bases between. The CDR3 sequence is CASSPRSTGELFF. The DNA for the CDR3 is TGTGCCAGCAGCCCTAGGAGCACCGGGGAGCTGTTTTTT.

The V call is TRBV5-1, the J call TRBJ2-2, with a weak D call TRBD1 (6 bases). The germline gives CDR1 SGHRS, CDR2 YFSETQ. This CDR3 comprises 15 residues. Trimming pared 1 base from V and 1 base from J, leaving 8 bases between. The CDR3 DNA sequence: TGCGCCAGCAGCTTGTTGACAGGGAACACCGGGGAGCTGTTTTTT. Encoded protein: CASSLLTGNTGELFF.

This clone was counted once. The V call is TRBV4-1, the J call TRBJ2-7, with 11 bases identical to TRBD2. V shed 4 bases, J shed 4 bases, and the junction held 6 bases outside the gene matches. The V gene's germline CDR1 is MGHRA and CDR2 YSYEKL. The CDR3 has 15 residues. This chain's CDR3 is CASSPLAGDRYEQYF. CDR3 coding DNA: TGCGCCAGCAGCCCACTAGCGGGAGATCGGTACGAGCAGTACTTC.

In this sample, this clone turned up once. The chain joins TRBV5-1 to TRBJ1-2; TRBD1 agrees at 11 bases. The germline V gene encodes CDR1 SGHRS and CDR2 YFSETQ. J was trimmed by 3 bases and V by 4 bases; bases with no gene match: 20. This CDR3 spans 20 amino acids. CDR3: CASSPQTVGGQGAIYYGYTF. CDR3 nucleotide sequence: TGCGCCAGCAGCCCCCAAACGGTTGGAGGACAGGGGGCAATCTACTATGGCTACACCTTC.

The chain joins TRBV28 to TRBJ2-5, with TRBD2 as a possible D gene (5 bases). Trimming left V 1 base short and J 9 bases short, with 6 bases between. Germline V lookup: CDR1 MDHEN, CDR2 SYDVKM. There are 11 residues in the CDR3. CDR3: CASSLLEAQYF. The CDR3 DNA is TGTGCCAGCAGTTTATTGGAGGCCCAGTACTTC.

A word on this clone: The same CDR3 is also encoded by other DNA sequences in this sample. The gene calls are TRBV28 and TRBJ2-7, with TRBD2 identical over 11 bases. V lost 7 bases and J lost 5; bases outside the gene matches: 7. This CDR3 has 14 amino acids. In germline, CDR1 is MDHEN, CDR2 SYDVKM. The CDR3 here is CASNPGLAGHEQYF. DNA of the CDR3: TGTGCCAGCAACCCAGGACTAGCGGGTCACGAGCAGTACTTC.

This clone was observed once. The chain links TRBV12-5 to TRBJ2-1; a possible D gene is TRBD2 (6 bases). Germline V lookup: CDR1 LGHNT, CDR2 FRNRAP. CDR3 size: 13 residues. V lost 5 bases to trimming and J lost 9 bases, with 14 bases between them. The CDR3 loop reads CASGPEGGGEQFF. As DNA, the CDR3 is TGTGCTAGTGGTCCAGAGGGAGGCGGTGAGCAGTTCTTC.

Written as DNA, the CDR3 is TGTGCCAGCAGCTTGTCGGGACTGGGAAACACCATATATTTT. Protein product: CASSLSGLGNTIYF. The J gene is TRBJ1-3, the V gene TRBV5-5; TRBD1 is a possible D gene (5 bases). Germline lookup yields CDR1 SGHKS and CDR2 YYEKEE (reference sequence). This CDR3 has 14 residues. V was trimmed by 1 base and J by 4 bases, leaving 9 bases between them.

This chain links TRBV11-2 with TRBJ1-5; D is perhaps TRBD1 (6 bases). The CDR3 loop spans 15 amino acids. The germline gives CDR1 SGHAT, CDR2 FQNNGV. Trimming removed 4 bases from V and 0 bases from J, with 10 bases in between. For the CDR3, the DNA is TGTGCCAGCAGCTCGACAGGAACTAGCAATCAGCCCCAGCATTTT. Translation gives CASSSTGTSNQPQHF.

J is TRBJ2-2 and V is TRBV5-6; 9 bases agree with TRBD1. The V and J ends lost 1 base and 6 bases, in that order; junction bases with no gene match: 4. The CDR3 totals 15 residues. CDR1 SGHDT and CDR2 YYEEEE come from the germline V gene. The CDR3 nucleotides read TGTGCCAGCAGCTTGTGGGGACAGGGCGCCGGGGAGCTGTTTTTT. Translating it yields CASSLWGQGAGELFF.

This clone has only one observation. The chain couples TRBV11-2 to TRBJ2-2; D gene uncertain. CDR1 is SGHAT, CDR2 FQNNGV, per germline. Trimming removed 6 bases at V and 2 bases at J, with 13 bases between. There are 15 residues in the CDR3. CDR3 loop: CASRPTVRNTGELFF. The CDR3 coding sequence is TGTGCCAGCAGACCCACGGTTCGTAACACCGGGGAGCTGTTTTTT.

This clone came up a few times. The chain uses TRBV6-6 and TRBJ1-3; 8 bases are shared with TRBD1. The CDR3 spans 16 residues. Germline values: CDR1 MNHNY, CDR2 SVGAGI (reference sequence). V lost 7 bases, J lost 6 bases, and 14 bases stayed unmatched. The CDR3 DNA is TGTGCCAGCATTAGCCCGGGGCAGGGGGCCGTAAACACCATATATTTT. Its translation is CASISPGQGAVNTIYF.

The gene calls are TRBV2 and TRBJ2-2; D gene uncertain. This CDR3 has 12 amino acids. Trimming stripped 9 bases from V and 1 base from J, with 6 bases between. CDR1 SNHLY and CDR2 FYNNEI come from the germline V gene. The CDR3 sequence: CASDKNTGELFF. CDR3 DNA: TGTGCCAGTGACAAGAACACCGGGGAGCTGTTTTTT. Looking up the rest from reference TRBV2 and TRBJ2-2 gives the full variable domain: EPEVTQTPSHQVTQMGQEVILRCVPISNHLYFYWYRQILGQKVEFLVSFYNNEISEKSEIFDDQFSVERPDGSNFTLKIRSTKLEDSAMYFCASDKNTGELFFGEGSRLTVL.

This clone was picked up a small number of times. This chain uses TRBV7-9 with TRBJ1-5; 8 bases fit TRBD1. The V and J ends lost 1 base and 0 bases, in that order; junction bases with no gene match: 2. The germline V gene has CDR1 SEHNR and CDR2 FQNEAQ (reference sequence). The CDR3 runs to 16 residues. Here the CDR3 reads CASSLGQGTSNQPQHF. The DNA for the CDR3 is TGTGCCAGCAGCTTAGGACAGGGGACTAGCAATCAGCCCCAGCATTTT.

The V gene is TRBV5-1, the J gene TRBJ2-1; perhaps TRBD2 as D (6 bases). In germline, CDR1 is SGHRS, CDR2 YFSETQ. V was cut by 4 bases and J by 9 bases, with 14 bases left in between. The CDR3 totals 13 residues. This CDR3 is CASSAGGGGEQFF. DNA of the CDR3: TGCGCCAGCAGCGCCGGGGGTGGGGGTGAGCAGTTCTTC.

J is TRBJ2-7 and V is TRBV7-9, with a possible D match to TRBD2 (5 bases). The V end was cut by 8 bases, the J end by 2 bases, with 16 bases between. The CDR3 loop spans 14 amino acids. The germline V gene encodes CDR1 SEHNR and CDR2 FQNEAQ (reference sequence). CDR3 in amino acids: CASGESGAAYEQYF. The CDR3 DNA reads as TGTGCCAGCGGGGAGAGCGGCGCTGCCTACGAGCAGTACTTC.

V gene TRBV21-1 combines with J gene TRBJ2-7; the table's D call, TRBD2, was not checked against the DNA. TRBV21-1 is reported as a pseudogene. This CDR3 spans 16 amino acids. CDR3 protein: CASTQRGRRGSYEQYF. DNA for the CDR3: TGTGCCAGCACCCAAAGAGGACGGCGCGGGAGCTACGAGCAGTACTTC.

CDR3 amino acids: CSALAGASNIQYF. The CDR3, as DNA: TGCAGCGCCCTAGCGGGAGCATCGAACATTCAGTACTTC. V usage is TRBV29-1 and J usage is TRBJ2-4, with 10 bases lining up with TRBD2. J was trimmed by 7 bases and V by 7 bases; bases with no gene match: 7. The CDR3 spans 13 residues. From germline, CDR1 is SQVTM and CDR2 ANQGSEA. The full variable domain, rest sourced from reference TRBV29-1 and TRBJ2-4, is SAVISQKPSRDICQRGTSLTIQCQVDSQVTMMFWYRQQPGQSLTLIATANQGSEATYESGFVIDKFPISRPNLTFSTLTVSNMSPEDSSIYLCSALAGASNIQYFGAGTRLSVL.

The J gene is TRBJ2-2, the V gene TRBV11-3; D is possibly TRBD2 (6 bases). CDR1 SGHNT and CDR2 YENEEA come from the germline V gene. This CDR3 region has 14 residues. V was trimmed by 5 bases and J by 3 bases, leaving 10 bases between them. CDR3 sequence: CASSHGSDTGELFF. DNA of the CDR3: TGTGCCAGCAGCCACGGGAGTGACACCGGGGAGCTGTTTTTT.

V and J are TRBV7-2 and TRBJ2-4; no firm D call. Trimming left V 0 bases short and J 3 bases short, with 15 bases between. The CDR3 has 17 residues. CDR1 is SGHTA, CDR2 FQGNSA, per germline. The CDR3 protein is CASSLAPGKSLKNIQYF. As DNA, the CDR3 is TGTGCCAGCAGCTTAGCGCCAGGCAAATCTCTCAAAAACATTCAGTACTTC.

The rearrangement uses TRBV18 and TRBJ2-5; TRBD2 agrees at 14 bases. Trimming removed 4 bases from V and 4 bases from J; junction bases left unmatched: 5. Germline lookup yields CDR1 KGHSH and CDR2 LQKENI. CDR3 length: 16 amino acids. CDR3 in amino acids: CASSLGTSGRLETQYF. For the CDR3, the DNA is TGTGCCAGCTCACTCGGGACTAGCGGGAGACTAGAGACCCAGTACTTC.

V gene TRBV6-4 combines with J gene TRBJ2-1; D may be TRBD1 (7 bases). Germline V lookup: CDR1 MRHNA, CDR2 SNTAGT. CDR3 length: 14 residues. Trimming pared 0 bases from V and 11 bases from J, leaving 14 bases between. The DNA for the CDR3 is TGTGCCAGCAGTGACTCCAGGGGGGCGGACAAGCAGTTCTTC. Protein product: CASSDSRGADKQFF.

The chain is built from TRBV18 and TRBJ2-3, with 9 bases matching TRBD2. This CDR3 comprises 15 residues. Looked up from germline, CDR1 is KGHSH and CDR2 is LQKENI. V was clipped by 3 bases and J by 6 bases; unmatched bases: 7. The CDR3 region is CASSPISGRTDTQYF. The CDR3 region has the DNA TGTGCCAGCTCACCCATTAGCGGGAGAACGGATACGCAGTATTTT. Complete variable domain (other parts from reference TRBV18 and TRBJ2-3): NAGVMQNPRHLVRRRGQEARLRCSPMKGHSHVYWYRQLPEEGLKFMVYLQKENIIDESGMPKERFSAEFPKEGPSILRIQQVVRGDSAAYFCASSPISGRTDTQYFGPGTRLTVL.

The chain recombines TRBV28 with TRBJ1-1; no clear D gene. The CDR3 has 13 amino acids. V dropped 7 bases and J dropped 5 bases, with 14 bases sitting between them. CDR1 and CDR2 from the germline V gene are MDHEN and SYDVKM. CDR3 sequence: CASTRGGRTEAFF. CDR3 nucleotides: TGTGCCAGCACCCGGGGTGGGAGGACTGAAGCTTTCTTT.

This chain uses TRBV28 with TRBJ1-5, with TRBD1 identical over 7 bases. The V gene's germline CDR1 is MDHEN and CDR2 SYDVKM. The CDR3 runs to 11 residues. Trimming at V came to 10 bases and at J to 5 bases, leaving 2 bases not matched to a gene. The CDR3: CATTGDQPQHF. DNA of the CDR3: TGTGCCACCACAGGGGATCAGCCCCAGCATTTT.

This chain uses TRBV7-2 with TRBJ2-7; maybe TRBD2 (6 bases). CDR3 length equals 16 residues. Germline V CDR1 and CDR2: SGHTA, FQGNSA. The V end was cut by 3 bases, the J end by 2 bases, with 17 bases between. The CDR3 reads CASSFFRRTTAYEQYF. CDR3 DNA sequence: TGTGCCAGCAGCTTCTTTCGACGGACTACGGCCTACGAGCAGTACTTC.

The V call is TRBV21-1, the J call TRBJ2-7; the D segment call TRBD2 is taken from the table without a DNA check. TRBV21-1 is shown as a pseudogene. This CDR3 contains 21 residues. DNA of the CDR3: TGTGCCAGCAGCAGATCCAGAAAAGGCGGGACTAGCGGGAGGGCCTCCTACGAGCAGTACTTC. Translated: CASSRSRKGGTSGRASYEQYF.

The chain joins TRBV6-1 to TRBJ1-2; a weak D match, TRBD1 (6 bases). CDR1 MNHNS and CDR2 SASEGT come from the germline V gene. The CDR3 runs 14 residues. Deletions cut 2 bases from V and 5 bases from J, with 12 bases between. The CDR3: CASSEIRTDYGYTF. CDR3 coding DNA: TGTGCCAGCAGTGAAATCAGGACAGATTATGGCTACACCTTC.

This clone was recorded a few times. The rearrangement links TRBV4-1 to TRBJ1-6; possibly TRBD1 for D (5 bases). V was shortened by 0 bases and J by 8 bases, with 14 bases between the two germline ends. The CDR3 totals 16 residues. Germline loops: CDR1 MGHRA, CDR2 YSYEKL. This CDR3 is CASSQDGGVGDSPLHF. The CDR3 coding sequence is TGCGCCAGCAGCCAAGATGGGGGGGTCGGTGATTCACCCCTCCACTTT.

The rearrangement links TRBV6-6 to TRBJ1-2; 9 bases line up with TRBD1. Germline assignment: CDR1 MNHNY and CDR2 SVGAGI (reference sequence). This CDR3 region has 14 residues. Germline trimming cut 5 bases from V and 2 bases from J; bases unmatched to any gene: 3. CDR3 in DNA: TGTGCCAGCAGTACAGGGGGCCAGAACTATGGCTACACCTTC. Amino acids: CASSTGGQNYGYTF.

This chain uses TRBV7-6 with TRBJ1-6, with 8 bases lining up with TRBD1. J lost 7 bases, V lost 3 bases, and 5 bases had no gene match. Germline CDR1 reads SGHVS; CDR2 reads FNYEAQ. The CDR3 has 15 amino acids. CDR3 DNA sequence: TGTGCCAGCAGCTTCTCAGGGGGCGAGAATTCACCCCTCCACTTT. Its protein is CASSFSGGENSPLHF.